Listed below are T cell receptor beta chains from one sample, sequenced in a study of shared clonotypes between healthy human individuals. The repertoire was sequenced with immunoSEQ multiplex PCR; TCRdb's copy has only in-frame clones and lacks some. Altogether about 800,000 clones are present, 95% to 97% being singletons, with the ten largest covering under 0.25%. The sequencing sample was made of naive CD8+ T cells sorted from blood. The receptor source for this set is a man aged 25 to 40 in good health. Each CDR3 is given with its conserved first and last residue.

CDR3aa	v_gene	j_gene
CASSFLPQETQYF	TRBV7-8	TRBJ2-5
CASSFPGEGAQETQYF	TRBV7-9	TRBJ2-5
CASSPVRYNTEAFF	TRBV6-5	TRBJ1-1
CASSFPLQGYEQYF	TRBV7-2	TRBJ2-7
CTFSGRSYEQYF	TRBV29-1	TRBJ2-7
CASSQTGGVWYTEAFF	TRBV4-3	TRBJ1-1
CASSYWGGQAEAFF	TRBV5-4	TRBJ1-1
CSVEDNVSYEQYF	TRBV29-1	TRBJ2-7
CASSFVSTYEQYF	TRBV7-8	TRBJ2-7
CATDIPTEQYF	TRBV7-9	TRBJ2-7
CAQPREGDTGELFF	TRBV30	TRBJ2-2
CASSFSLAGASYNEQFF	TRBV27	TRBJ2-1
CAIKGTGGDNQPQHF	TRBV10-3	TRBJ1-5
CASSFLVQGLGEQFF	TRBV28	TRBJ2-1
CASSSSGARPGAFF	TRBV7-9	TRBJ1-1
CASSFSGEAYEQYF	TRBV27	TRBJ2-7
CSVGGLDRGRNSYGYTF	TRBV29-1	TRBJ1-2